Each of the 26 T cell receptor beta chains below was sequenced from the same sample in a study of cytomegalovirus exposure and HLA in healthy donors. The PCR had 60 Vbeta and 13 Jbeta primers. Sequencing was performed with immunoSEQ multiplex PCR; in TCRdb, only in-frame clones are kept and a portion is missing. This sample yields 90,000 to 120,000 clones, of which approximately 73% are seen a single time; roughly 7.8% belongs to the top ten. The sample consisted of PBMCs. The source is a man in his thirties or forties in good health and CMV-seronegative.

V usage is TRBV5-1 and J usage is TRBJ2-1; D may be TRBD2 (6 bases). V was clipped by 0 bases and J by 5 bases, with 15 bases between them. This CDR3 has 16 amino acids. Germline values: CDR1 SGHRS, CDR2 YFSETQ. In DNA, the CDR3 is TGCGCCAGCAGCTTGGCGGCGGTAGCGGTTAACAATGAGCAGTTCTTC. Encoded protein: CASSLAAVAVNNEQFF.

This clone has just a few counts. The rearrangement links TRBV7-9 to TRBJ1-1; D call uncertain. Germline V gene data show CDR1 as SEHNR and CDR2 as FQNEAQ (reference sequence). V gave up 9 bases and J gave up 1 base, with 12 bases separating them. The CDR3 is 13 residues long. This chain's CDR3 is CASRGLGNTEAFF. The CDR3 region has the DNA TGTGCCAGTCGGGGATTGGGGAACACTGAAGCTTTCTTT.

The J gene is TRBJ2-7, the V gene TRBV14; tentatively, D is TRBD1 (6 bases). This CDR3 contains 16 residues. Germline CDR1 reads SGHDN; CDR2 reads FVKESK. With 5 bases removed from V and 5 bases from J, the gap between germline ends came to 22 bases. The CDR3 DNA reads TGTGCCAGCAGCTCATACACAGGGATCCTAGGGGACGAGCAGTACTTC. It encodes CASSSYTGILGDEQYF.

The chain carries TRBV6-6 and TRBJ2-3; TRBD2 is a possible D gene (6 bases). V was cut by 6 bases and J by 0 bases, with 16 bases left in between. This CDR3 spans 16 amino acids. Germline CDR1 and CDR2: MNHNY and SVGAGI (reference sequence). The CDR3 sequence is CASSRTGLGSTDTQYF. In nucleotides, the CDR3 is TGTGCCAGCAGCAGAACGGGACTGGGTAGCACAGATACGCAGTATTTT.

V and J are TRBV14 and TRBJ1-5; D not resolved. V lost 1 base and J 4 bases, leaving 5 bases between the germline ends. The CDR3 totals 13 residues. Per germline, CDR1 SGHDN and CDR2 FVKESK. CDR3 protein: CASSQGPNQPQHF. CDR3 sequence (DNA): TGTGCCAGCAGCCAAGGTCCAAATCAGCCCCAGCATTTT.

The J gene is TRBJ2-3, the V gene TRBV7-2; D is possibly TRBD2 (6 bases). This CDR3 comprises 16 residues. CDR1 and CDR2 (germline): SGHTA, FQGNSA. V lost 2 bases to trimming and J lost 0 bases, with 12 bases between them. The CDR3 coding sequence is TGTGCCAGCAGCTTACGCTCAGCGGGTAGCACAGATACGCAGTATTTT. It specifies CASSLRSAGSTDTQYF.

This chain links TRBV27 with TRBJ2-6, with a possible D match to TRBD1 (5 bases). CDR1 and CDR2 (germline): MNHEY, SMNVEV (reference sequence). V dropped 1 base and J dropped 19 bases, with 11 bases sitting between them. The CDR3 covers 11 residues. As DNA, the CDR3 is TGTGCCAGCAGTTTATGGCTAGACAGAACTTTC. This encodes CASSLWLDRTF. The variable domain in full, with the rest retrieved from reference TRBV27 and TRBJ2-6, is EAQVTQNPRYLITVTGKKLTVTCSQNMNHEYMSWYRQDPGLGLRQIYYSMNVEVTDKGDVPEGYKVSRKEKRNFPLILESPSPNQTSLYFCASSLWLDRTFGAGSRLTVL.

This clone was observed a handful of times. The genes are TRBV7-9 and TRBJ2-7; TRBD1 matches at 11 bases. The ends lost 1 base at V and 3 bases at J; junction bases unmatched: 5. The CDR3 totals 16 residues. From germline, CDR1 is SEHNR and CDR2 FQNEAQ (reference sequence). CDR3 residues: CASSLGTGGAGYEQYF. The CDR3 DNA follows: TGTGCCAGCAGCTTAGGGACAGGGGGCGCGGGCTACGAGCAGTACTTC.

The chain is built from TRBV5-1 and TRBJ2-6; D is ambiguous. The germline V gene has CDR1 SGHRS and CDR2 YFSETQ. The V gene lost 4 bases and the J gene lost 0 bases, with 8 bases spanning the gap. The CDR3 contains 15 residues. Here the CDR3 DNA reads TGCGCCAGCAGCCCAACGGTCTCTGGGGCCAACGTCCTGACTTTC. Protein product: CASSPTVSGANVLTF.

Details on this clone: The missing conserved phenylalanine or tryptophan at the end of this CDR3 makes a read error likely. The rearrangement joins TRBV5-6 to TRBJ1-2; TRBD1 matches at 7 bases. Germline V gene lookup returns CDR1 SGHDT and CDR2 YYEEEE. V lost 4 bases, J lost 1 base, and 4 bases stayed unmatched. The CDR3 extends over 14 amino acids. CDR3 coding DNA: TGTGCCAGCAGCCAAACAGGGGTTAACTATGGCTACACCCTC. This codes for CASSQTGVNYGYTL.

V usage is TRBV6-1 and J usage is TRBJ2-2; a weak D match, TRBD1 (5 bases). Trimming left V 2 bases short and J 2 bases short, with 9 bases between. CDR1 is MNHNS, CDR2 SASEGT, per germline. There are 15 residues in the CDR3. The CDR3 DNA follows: TGTGCCAGCAGTGAATTTGGGGCTAACACCGGGGAGCTGTTTTTT. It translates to CASSEFGANTGELFF.

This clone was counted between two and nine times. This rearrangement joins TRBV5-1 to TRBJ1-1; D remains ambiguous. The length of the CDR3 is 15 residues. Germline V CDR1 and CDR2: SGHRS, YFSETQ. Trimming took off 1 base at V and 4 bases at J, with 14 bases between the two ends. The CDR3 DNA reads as TGCGCCAGCAGCTTGTCTGAGGGCGGAAGCACTGAAGCTTTCTTT. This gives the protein CASSLSEGGSTEAFF.

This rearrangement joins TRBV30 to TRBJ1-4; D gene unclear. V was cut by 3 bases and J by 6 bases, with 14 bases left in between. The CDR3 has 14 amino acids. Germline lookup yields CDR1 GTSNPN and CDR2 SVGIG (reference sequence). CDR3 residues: CAWRRVPGDEKLFF. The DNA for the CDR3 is TGTGCCTGGAGGAGGGTTCCCGGGGATGAAAAACTGTTTTTT.

CDR3 loop: CAISGEINSPLHF. As DNA, the CDR3 is TGTGCCATCAGTGGAGAAATTAATTCACCCCTCCACTTT. This sequence joins TRBV10-3 and TRBJ1-6; D is unclear. Germline V gene lookup returns CDR1 ENHRY and CDR2 SYGVKD. The CDR3 has 13 amino acids. The ends were cut back, 4 bases at V and 6 bases at J, with 7 bases in the middle.

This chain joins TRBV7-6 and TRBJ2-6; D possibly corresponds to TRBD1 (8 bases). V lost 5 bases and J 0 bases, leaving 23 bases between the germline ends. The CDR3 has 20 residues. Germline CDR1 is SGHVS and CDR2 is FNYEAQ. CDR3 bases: TGTGCCAGCAGCCAGGGGGCCTATGGCGGGAGCCTCTCTGGGGCCAACGTCCTGACTTTC. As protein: CASSQGAYGGSLSGANVLTF.

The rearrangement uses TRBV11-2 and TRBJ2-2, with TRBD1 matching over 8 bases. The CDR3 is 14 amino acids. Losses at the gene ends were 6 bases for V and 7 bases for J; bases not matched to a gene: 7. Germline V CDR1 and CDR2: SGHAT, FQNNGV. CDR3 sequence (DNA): TGTGCCAGCAGGGTCCGACAGGGGTTCGGGGAGCTGTTTTTT. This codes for CASRVRQGFGELFF.

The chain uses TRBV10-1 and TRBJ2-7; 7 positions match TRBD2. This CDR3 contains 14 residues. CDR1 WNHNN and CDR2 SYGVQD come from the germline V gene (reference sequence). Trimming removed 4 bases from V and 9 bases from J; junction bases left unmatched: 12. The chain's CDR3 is CASSAPDRPSGQYF. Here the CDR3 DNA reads TGCGCCAGCAGTGCCCCAGATCGCCCTAGCGGGCAGTACTTC.

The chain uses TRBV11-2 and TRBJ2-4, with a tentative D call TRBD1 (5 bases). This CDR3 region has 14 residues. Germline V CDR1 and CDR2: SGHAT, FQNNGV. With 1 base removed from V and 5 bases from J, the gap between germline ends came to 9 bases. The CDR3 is CASSLAQGENIQYF. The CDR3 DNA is TGTGCCAGCAGCTTAGCCCAGGGTGAAAACATTCAGTACTTC.

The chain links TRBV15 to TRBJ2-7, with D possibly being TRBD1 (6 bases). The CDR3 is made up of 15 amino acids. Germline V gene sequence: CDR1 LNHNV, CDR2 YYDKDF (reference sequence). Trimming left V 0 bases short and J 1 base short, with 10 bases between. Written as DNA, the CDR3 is TGTGCCACCAGCAGAGAAAGGACAGTTTCCTACGAGCAGTACTTC. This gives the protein CATSRERTVSYEQYF.

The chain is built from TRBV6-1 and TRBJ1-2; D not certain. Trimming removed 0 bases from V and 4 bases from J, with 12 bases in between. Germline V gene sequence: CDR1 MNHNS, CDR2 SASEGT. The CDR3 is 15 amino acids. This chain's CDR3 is CASSEAIRGGYGYTF. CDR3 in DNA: TGTGCCAGCAGTGAAGCGATAAGAGGAGGCTATGGCTACACCTTC.

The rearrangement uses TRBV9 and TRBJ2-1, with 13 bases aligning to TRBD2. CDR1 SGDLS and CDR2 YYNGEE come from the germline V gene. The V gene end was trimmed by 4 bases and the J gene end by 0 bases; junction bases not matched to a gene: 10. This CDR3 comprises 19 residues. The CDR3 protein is CASSSPGGLAGASYNEQFF. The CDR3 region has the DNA TGTGCCAGCAGCTCACCGGGAGGACTAGCGGGAGCCTCCTACAATGAGCAGTTCTTC.

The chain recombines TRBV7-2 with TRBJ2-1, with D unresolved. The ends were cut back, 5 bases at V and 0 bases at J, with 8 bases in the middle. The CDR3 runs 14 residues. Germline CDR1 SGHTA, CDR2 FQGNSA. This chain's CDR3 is CASSADTSYNEQFF. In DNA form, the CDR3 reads TGTGCCAGCAGCGCCGACACCTCCTACAATGAGCAGTTCTTC.

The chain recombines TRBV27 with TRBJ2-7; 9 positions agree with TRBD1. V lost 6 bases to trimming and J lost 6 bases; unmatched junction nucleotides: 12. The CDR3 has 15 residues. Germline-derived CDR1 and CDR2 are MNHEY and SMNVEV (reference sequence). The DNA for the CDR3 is TGTGCCAGCAGACCCAGACAGGGGGATCGCAGCGAGCAGTACTTC. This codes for CASRPRQGDRSEQYF.

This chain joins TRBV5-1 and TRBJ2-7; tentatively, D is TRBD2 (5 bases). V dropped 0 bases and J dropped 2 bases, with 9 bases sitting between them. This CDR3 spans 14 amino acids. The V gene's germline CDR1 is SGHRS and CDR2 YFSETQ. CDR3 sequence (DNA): TGCGCCAGCAGCTTGGGAGGGAAAGCCTACGAGCAGTACTTC. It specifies CASSLGGKAYEQYF.

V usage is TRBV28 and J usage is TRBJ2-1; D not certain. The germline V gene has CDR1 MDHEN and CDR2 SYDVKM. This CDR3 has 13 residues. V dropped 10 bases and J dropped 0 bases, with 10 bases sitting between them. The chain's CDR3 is CATDRSSYNEQFF. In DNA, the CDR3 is TGTGCCACAGACCGGAGCTCCTACAATGAGCAGTTCTTC.

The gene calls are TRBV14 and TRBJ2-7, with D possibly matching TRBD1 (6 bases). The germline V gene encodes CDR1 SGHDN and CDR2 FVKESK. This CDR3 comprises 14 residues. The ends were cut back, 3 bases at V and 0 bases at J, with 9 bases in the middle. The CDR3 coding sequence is TGTGCCAGCAGCCAGACAGGAAGCTCCTACGAGCAGTACTTC. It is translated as CASSQTGSSYEQYF.